The 6 T cell receptor beta chains below were found in one sample sequenced in a study of T cell changes during pregnancy in multiple sclerosis. The repertoire was sequenced with immunoSEQ multiplex PCR; TCRdb's copy has only in-frame clones and lacks some. The sample records 85,000 to 130,000 clones, more than 80% being singletons. Specimen: peripheral blood, collected in the second trimester of pregnancy. These receptors all come from a female donor with multiple sclerosis, enrolled in a pregnancy study.

The rearrangement joins TRBV5-1 to TRBJ2-2; perhaps TRBD2 as D (6 bases). The length of the CDR3 is 15 residues. V was cut by 4 bases and J by 4 bases, with 14 bases left in between. Looked up from germline, CDR1 is SGHRS and CDR2 is YFSETQ. The CDR3 here is CASSPLEGSTGELFF. The CDR3 region has the DNA TGCGCCAGCAGCCCTCTGGAGGGATCCACCGGGGAGCTGTTTTTT.

The V and J genes are TRBV6-6 and TRBJ2-7; a possible D gene is TRBD2 (5 bases). CDR1 MNHNY and CDR2 SVGAGI come from the germline V gene (reference sequence). The V and J ends lost 4 bases and 3 bases respectively, with 16 bases between them. The CDR3 runs 15 residues. CDR3 loop: CASSSPTLASYEQYF. Written as DNA, the CDR3 is TGTGCCAGCAGTTCGCCGACCTTAGCGAGCTACGAGCAGTACTTC.

The table lists this clone with a count of one. The chain combines TRBV5-4 with TRBJ1-4; a possible D gene is TRBD1 (5 bases). Germline-derived CDR1 and CDR2 are SGHNT and YYREEE (reference sequence). The CDR3 runs 15 residues. V gave up 0 bases and J gave up 8 bases, with 14 bases separating them. The CDR3 DNA reads TGTGCCAGCAGCTTGGCCGGTAGGGGTGACGAAAAACTGTTTTTT. This encodes CASSLAGRGDEKLFF.

The chain has TRBV27 and TRBJ2-1; no firm D call. V was shortened by 1 base and J by 7 bases, with 17 bases between the two germline ends. Looked up from germline, CDR1 is MNHEY and CDR2 is SMNVEV (reference sequence). The CDR3 has 16 residues. The CDR3 region is CASSLFPSAQGNEQFF. As DNA, the CDR3 is TGTGCCAGCAGTTTATTTCCGAGCGCCCAAGGAAATGAGCAGTTCTTC.

The rearrangement links TRBV10-1 to TRBJ1-5; 8 bases map to TRBD1. The CDR3 length is 19 residues. Germline V gives CDR1 WNHNN, CDR2 SYGVQD (reference sequence). The V gene end was trimmed by 9 bases and the J gene end by 0 bases; junction bases not matched to a gene: 19. CDR3 DNA sequence: TGCGCCAGGACAGGGGAATTAGGTCAGGCCCAGGTTAGCAATCAGCCCCAGCATTTT. It translates to CARTGELGQAQVSNQPQHF.

This rearrangement joins TRBV27 to TRBJ1-5; D not resolved. Germline CDR1 and CDR2: MNHEY and SMNVEV (reference sequence). The CDR3 is made up of 15 amino acids. Trimming took 6 bases from V and 1 from J, leaving 13 bases between them. The CDR3 nucleotides are TGTGCCAGCAGCACCATATTCGGGAGCAATCAGCCCCAGCATTTT. It codes for CASSTIFGSNQPQHF.